The text below deals with one T cell receptor beta chain. Its antigen is still unknown. This entry belongs to a study of shared clonotypes between healthy human individuals. Overall study findings and caveats: Compared with clonotypes that all four donors shared, non-shared clonotypes had lower generation probabilities. The diversity represented, both genetic and in exposure history, was limited by few donors.

The protocol was immunoSEQ multiplex PCR, while the TCRdb copy is restricted to in-frame clones and leaves out a portion. The sample has approximately 350,000 clones; less than 85% are singletons. In germline, CDR1 is SNHLY, CDR2 FYNNEI. V lost 8 bases and J lost 5; bases outside the gene matches: 1. This CDR3 region has 12 residues. Sequenced: memory CD4+ T cells sorted from blood. As for subset: CD45RA-negative fraction. The chain recombines TRBV2 with TRBJ2-2; 8 nucleotides line up with TRBD2. The source is a man aged 30-40 years in good health. Written as DNA, the CDR3 is TGTGCCAGCGAGCGGGGGACCGGGGAGCTGTTTTTT. Translated, it gives CASERGTGELFF.